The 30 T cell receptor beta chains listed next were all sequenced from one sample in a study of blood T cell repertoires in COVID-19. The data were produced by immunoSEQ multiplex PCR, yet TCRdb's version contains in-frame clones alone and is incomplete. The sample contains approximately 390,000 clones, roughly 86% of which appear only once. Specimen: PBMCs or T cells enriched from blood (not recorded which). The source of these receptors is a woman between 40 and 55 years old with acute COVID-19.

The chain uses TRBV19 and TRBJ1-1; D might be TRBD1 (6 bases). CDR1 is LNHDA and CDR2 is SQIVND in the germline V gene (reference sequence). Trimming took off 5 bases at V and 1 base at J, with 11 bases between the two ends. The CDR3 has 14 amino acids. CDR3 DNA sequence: TGTGCCAGTAGTTTCTCGGACAGGAACACTGAAGCTTTCTTT. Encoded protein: CASSFSDRNTEAFF.

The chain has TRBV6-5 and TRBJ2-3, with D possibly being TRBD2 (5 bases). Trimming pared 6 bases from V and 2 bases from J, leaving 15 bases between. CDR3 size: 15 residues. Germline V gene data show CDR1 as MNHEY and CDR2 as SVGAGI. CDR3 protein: CASRPTSGNTDTQYF. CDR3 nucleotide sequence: TGTGCCAGCAGACCGACCAGCGGAAACACAGATACGCAGTATTTT.

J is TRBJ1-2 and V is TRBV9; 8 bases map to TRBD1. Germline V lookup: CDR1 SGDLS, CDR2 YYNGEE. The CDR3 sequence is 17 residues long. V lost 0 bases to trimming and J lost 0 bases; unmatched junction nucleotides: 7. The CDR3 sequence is CASSVAQGELSNYGYTF. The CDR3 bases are TGTGCCAGCAGCGTAGCACAGGGGGAACTCTCTAACTATGGCTACACCTTC. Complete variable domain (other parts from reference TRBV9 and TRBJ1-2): DSGVTQTPKHLITATGQRVTLRCSPRSGDLSVYWYQQSLDQGLQFLIQYYNGEERAKGNILERFSAQQFPDLHSELNLSSLELGDSALYFCASSVAQGELSNYGYTFGSGTRLTVV.

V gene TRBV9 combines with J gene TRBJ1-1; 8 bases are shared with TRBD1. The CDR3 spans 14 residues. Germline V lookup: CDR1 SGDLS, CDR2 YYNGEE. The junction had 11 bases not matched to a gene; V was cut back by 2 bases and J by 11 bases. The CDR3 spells CASSVDDRGGRAFF. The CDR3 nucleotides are TGTGCCAGCAGCGTGGACGACAGGGGCGGGCGGGCTTTCTTT.

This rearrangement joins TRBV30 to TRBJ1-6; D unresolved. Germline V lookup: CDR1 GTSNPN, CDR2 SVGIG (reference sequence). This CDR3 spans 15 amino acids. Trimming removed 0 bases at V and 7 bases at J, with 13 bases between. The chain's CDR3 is CAWSVPAGGNSPLHF. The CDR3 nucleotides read TGTGCCTGGAGTGTACCCGCGGGAGGCAATTCACCCCTCCACTTT.

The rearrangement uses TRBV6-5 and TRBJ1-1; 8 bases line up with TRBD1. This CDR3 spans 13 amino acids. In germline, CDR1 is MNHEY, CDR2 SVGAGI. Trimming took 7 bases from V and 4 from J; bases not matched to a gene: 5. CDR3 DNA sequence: TGTGCCAGCAATCAGGGGGCAGTCACTGAAGCTTTCTTT. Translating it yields CASNQGAVTEAFF.

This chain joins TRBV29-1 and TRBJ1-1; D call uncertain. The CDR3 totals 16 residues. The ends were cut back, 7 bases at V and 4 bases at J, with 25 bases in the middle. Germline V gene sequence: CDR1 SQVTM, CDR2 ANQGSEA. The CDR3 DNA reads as TGCAGCGCCTTTCCCCCGACTTCGACCCAGCGCACTGAAGCTTTCTTT. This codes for CSAFPPTSTQRTEAFF.

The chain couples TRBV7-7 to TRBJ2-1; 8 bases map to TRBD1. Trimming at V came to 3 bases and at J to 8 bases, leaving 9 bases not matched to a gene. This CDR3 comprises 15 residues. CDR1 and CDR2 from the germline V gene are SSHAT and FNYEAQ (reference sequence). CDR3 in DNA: TGTGCCAGCAGCTTTGGGACAGGACCCTGGGATGAGCAGTTCTTC. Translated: CASSFGTGPWDEQFF.

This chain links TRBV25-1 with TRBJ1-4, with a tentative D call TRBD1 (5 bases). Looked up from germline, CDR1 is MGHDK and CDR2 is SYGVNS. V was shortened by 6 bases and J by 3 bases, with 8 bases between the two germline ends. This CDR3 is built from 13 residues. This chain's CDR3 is CASSRAPNEKLFF. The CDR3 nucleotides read TGTGCCAGCAGCAGGGCTCCTAATGAAAAACTGTTTTTT.

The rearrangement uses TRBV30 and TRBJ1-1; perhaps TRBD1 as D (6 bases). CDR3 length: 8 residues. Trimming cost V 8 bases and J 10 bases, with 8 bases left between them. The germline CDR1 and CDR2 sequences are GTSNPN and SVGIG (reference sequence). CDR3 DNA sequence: TGTGCCCTCAGGGGAGCTTTCTTT. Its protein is CALRGAFF.

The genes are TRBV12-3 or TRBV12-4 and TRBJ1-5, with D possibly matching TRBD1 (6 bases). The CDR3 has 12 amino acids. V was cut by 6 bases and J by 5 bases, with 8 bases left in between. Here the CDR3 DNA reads TGTGCCAGCAGACAGGGCCATCAGCCCCAGCATTTT. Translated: CASRQGHQPQHF.

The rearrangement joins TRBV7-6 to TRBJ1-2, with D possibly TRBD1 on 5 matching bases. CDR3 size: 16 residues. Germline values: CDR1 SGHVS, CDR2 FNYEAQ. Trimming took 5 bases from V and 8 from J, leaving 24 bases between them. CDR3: CASSPWGGDSSWGYTF. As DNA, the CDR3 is TGTGCCAGCAGCCCCTGGGGCGGTGACTCTTCTTGGGGCTACACCTTC.

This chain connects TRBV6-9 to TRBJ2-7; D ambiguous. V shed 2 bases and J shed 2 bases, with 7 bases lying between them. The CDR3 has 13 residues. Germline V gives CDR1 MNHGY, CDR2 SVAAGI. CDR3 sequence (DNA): TGTGCCAGCAGTTATGAACAGACCTACGAGCAGTACTTC. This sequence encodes CASSYEQTYEQYF.

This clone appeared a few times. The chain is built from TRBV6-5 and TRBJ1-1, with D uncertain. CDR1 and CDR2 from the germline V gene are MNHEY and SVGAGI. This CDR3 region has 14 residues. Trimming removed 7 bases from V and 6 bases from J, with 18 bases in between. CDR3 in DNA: TGTGCCAGCACCCGACCAGGAGGTAACGCTGAAGCTTTCTTT. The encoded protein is CASTRPGGNAEAFF.

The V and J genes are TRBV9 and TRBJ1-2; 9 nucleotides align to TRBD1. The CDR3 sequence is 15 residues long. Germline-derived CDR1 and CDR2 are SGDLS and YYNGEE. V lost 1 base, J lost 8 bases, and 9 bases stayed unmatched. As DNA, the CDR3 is TGTGCCAGCAGCGTATCGGACAGGGGCGTAAGGGGCTACACCTTC. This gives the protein CASSVSDRGVRGYTF.

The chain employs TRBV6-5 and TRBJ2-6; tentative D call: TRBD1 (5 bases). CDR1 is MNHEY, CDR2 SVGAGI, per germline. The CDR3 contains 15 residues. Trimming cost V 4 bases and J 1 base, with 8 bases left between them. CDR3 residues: CASSLDSSGANVLTF. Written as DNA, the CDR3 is TGTGCCAGCAGTTTAGACAGTTCTGGGGCCAACGTCCTGACTTTC.

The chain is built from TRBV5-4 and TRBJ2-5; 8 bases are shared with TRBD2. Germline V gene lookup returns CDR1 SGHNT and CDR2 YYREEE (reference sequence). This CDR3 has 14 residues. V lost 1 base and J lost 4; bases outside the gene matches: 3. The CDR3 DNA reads TGTGCCAGCAGCTTGAAGAGCGGGGGAGAGACCCAGTACTTC. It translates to CASSLKSGGETQYF.

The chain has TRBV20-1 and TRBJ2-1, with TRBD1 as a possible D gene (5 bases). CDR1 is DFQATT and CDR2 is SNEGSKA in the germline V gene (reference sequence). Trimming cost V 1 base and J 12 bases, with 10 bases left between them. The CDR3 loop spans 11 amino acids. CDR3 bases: TGCAGTGCTAGAGGGACATCTAGGCAGTTCTTC. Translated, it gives CSARGTSRQFF.

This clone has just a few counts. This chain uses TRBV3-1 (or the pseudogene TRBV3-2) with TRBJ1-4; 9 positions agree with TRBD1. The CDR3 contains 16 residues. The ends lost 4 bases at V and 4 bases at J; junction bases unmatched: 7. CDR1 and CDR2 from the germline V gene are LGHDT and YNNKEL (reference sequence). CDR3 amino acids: CASSPDRDRDNEKLFF. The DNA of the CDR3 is TGTGCCAGCAGCCCAGACCGGGACAGGGATAATGAAAAACTGTTTTTT.

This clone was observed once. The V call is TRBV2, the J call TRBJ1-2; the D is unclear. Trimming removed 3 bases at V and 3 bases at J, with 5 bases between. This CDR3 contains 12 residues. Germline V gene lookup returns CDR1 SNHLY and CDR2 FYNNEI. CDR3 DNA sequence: TGTGCCAGCAGTGACCTATACTATGGCTACACCTTC. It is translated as CASSDLYYGYTF.

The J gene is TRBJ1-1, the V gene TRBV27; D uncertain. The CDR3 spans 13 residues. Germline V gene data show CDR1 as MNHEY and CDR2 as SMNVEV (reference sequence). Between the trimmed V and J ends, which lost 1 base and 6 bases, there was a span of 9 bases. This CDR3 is CASSLLANAEAFF. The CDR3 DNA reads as TGTGCCAGCAGTTTATTGGCAAACGCTGAAGCTTTCTTT.

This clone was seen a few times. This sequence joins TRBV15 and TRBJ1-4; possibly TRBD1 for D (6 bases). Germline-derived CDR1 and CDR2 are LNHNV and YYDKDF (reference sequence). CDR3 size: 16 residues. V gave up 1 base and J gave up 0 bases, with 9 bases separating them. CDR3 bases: TGTGCCACCAGCAGAGGGTGGACAGCAACTAATGAAAAACTGTTTTTT. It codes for CATSRGWTATNEKLFF.

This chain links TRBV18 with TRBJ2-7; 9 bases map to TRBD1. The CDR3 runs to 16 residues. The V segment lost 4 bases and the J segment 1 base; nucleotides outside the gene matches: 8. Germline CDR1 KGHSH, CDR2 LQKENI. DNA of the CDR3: TGTGCCAGCTCACTTCAAGGGGGACAGGGTTCCTACGAGCAGTACTTC. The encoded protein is CASSLQGGQGSYEQYF.

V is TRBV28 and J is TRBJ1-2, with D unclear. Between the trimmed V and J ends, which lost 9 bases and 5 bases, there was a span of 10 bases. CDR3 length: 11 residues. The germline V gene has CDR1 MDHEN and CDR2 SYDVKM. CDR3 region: CASFRGYGYTF. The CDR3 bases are TGTGCCAGTTTCAGAGGGTATGGCTACACCTTC.

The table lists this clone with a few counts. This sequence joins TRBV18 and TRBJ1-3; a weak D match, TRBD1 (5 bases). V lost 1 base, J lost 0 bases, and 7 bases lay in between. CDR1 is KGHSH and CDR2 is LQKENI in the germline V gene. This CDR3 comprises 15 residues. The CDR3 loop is CASSPRGGSGNTIYF. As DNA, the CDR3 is TGTGCCAGCTCACCACGGGGGGGCTCTGGAAACACCATATATTTT.

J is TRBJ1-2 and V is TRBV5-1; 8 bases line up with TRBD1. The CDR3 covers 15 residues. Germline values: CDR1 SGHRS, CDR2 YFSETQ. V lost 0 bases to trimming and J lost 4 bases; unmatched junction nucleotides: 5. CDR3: CASSLDGQGAYGYTF. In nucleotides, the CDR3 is TGCGCCAGCAGCTTGGATGGACAGGGTGCCTATGGCTACACCTTC.

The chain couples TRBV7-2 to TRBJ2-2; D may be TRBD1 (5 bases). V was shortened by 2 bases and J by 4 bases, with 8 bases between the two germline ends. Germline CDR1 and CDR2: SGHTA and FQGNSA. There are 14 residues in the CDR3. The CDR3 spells CASSLQGVTGELFF. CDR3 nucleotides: TGTGCCAGCAGCTTACAAGGGGTCACCGGGGAGCTGTTTTTT. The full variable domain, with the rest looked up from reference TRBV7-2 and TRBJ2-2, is GAGVSQSPSNKVTEKGKDVELRCDPISGHTALYWYRQSLGQGLEFLIYFQGNSAPDKSGLPSDRFSAERTGGSVSTLTIQRTQQEDSAVYLCASSLQGVTGELFFGEGSRLTVL.

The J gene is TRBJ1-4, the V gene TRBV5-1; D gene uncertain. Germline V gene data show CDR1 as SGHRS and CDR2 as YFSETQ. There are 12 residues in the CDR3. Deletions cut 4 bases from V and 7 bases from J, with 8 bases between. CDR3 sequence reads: CASSVDGEKLFF. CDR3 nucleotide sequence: TGCGCCAGCAGCGTGGACGGTGAAAAACTGTTTTTT. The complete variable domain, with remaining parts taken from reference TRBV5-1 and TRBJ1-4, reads KAGVTQTPRYLIKTRGQQVTLSCSPISGHRSVSWYQQTPGQGLQFLFEYFSETQRNKGNFPGRFSGRQFSNSRSEMNVSTLELGDSALYLCASSVDGEKLFFGSGTQLSVL.

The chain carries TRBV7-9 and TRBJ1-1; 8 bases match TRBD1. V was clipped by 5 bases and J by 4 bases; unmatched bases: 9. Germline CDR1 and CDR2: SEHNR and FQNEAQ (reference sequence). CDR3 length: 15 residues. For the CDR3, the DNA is TGTGCCAGCAGCGTAAGACAGGGGAGGAGCACTGAAGCTTTCTTT. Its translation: CASSVRQGRSTEAFF. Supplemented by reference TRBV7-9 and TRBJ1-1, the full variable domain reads DTGVSQNPRHKITKRGQNVTFRCDPISEHNRLYWYRQTLGQGPEFLTYFQNEAQLEKSRLLSDRFSAERPKGSFSTLEIQRTEQGDSAMYLCASSVRQGRSTEAFFGQGTRLTVV.

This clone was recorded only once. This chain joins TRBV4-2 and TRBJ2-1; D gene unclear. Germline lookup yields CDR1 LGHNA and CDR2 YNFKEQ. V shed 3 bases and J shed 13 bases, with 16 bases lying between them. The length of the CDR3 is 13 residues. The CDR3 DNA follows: TGTGCCAGCAGCCACGCCCTAGGCCTCTTTCAGTTCTTC. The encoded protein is CASSHALGLFQFF.